This TCR beta chain stems from a study of OX40 agonist ivuxolimab in advanced cancers. Study summary: Dosing consisted of intravenous ivuxolimab at 0.01 to 10 mg/kg every 2 weeks. Study observations and caveats: Among patients with partial responses at 0.1-3.0 mg/kg, clonal expansion was among the lowest.

Some clones are missing from TCRdb's copy, which holds only in-frame ones; the method was immunoSEQ multiplex PCR. The table records about 18,000 clones, 70% to 85% of them present only once. About this clone itself: The antigen is unknown.

Germline-derived CDR1 and CDR2 are MGHDK and SYGVNS. Trimming removed 5 bases from V and 3 bases from J, with 10 bases in between. The CDR3 has 13 residues. This clonotype originated in an adult with an advanced solid tumor such as melanoma, head and neck, liver or kidney cancer. Sequenced material: CD4+ or CD8+ T cells sorted from blood, taken in a trial of the OX40 agonist ivuxolimab. V is TRBV25-1 and J is TRBJ1-1; D call uncertain. The chain's CDR3 is CASSMRSDTEAFF. CDR3 nucleotide sequence: TGTGCCAGCAGTATGAGGTCGGACACTGAAGCTTTCTTT.